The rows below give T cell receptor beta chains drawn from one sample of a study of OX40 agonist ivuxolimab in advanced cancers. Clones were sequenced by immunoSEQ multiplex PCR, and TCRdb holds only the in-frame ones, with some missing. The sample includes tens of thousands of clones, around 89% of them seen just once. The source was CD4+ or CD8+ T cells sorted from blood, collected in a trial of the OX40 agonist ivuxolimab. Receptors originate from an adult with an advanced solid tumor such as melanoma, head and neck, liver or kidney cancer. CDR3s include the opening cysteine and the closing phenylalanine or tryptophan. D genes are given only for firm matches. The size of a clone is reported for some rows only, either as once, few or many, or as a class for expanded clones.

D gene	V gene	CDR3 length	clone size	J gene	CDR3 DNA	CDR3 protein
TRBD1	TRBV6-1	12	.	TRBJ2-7	TGTGCCAGCAGCGGGGACAGCTACGAGCAGTACTTC	CASSGDSYEQYF
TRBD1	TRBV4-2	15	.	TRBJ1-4	TGTGCCAGCAGCCCGGGACAGGGAGGTAATGAAAAACTGTTTTTT	CASSPGQGGNEKLFF
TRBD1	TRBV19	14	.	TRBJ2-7	TGTGCCAGTAGTATCGCAGGGGGCTCATACGAGCAGTACTTC	CASSIAGGSYEQYF
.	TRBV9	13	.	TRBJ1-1	TGTGCCAGCAGCCCCGGAGTGGGGACTGAAGCTTTCTTT	CASSPGVGTEAFF
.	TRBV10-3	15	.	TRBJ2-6	TGTGCCATCAGTGGGCGGAGCTCTGGGGCCAACGTCCTGACTTTC	CAISGRSSGANVLTF
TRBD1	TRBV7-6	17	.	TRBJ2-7	TGTGCCAGCAGCTTAGTTGCAGCCGGGACAGGGGGGGCCGAGCAGTACTTC	CASSLVAAGTGGAEQYF
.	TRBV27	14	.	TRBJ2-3	TGTGCCAGCACCCAAGGGACCTTCACAGATACGCAGTATTTT	CASTQGTFTDTQYF
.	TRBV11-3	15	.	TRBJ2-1	TGTGCCAGCAGCTTAGGAGACGCGACGGTCAATGAGCAGTTCTTC	CASSLGDATVNEQFF
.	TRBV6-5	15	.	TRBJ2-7	TGTGCCAGCAGTTACTCCCCCTACAACTCCTACGAGCAGTACTTC	CASSYSPYNSYEQYF
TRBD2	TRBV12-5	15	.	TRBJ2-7	TGTGCTAGTGGTTTGGCCGGGGGGGGATCCTACGAGCAGTACTTC	CASGLAGGGSYEQYF
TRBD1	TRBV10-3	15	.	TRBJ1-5	TGTGCCATCAGTGAAAAGGACAGGGTTCATCAGCCCCAGCATTTT	CAISEKDRVHQPQHF
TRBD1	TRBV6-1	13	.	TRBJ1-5	TGTGCCAGCAGTGGACAGGGGGGTCAGCCCCAGCATTTT	CASSGQGGQPQHF
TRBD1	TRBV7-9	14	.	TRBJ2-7	TGTGCCAGCAGCTCCCCGGGACAGATTTACGAGCAGTACTTC	CASSSPGQIYEQYF
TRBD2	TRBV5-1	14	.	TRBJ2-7	TGCGCCAGCAGATTGACTAGCGGGAGATACGAGCAGTACTTC	CASRLTSGRYEQYF
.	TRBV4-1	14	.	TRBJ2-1	TGCGCCAGCAGCCATCTTACTAGTCTGAATGAGCAGTTCTTC	CASSHLTSLNEQFF
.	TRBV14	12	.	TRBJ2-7	TGTGCCAGCAGCTTCCAGGGATACGAGCAGTACTTC	CASSFQGYEQYF
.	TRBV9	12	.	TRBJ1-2	TGTGCCAGCAGCGCGGACCCGACGGGCTACACCTTC	CASSADPTGYTF
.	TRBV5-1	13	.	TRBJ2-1	TGCGCCAGCAGACAGTTCTCCTACAATGAGCAGTTCTTC	CASRQFSYNEQFF
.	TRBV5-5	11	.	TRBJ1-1	TGTGCCAGTACGGGTGACACTGAAGCTTTCTTT	CASTGDTEAFF
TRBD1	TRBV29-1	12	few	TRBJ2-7	TGCAGCGTTGAACTGGACAGGTACGAGCAGTACTTC	CSVELDRYEQYF
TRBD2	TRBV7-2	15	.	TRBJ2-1	TGTGCCAGCAGCCCCGGGACTAGCGGGAACCATGAGCAGTTCTTC	CASSPGTSGNHEQFF
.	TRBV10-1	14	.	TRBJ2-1	TGCGCCAGCAGTGACGGGAGCTCCTACAATGAGCAGTTCTTC	CASSDGSSYNEQFF
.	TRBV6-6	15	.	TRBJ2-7	TGTGCCAGCAGTTACACGACTGCCGCTACCTACGAGCAGTACTTC	CASSYTTAATYEQYF
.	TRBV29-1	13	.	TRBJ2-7	TGCAGCGTTGGCAGGGGAAGCTCCTACGAGCAGTACTTC	CSVGRGSSYEQYF
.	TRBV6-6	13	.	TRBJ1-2	TGTGCCAGCAGTTACCTCCAGTCCTATGGCTACACCTTC	CASSYLQSYGYTF
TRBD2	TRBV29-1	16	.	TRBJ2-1	TGCAGCGTTGAAATAAGAACTAGCGGGACCTACAATGAGCAGTTCTTC	CSVEIRTSGTYNEQFF